This TCR beta chain is from a study of cytomegalovirus exposure and HLA in healthy donors. Per germline, CDR1 MGHRA and CDR2 YSYEKL. CDR3 size: 14 residues. The V end lost 4 bases, the J end lost 1 base, and 10 bases lay between the germline ends. 60 Vbeta and 13 Jbeta primers were used in PCR. Some clones are missing from TCRdb's copy, which holds only in-frame ones; the method was immunoSEQ multiplex PCR. Of roughly 170,000 clones in the sample, roughly 88% were seen once. The chain carries TRBV4-1 and TRBJ1-2, with D hard to call. The source of this sequence is a girl aged 2 to 10 in good health and CMV-seropositive. Sequencing used PBMCs. CDR3 in amino acids: CASSPMRNNYGYTF. In DNA, the CDR3 is TGCGCCAGCAGCCCCATGAGAAATAACTATGGCTACACCTTC.